The clone carrying this T cell receptor (beta chain) came up a few times. Its specificity is unknown. With MiXCR, TCRdb called clones anew from the PCR reads. The sample has 40,000 to 45,000 clones, less than 3.5% seen once. This record comes from a study of metastatic and nonmetastatic thyroid tumors. Across the study: For malignant and benign thyroid patients, tumor or nodule tissue and blood were the sources whose repertoires were compared.

There were no patients who had received any treatment before thyroid surgery. Study-level findings and limits: As reported, TCR beta diversity in blood and tumor was significantly higher in malignant thyroid tumors than in benign nodules.

Input material: blood. The origin of this receptor is a female donor with papillary thyroid cancer or a benign thyroid nodule (not recorded which). Some clones in this sample may be carry-over from other donors' samples.

CDR3 in DNA: TGTGCCAGCAGTTTTCCAGGGGGCGAGCCCCAGCATTTT. Its translation: CASSFPGGEPQHF. The gene calls are TRBV28 and TRBJ1-5; TRBD1 aligns across 8 bases. There are 13 residues in the CDR3. Trimming removed 3 bases from V and 8 bases from J; junction bases left unmatched: 3. Germline-derived CDR1 and CDR2 are MDHEN and SYDVKM. The complete variable domain, with remaining parts taken from reference TRBV28 and TRBJ1-5, reads DVKVTQSSRYLVKRTGEKVFLECVQDMDHENMFWYRQDPGLGLRLIYFSYDVKMKEKGDIPEGYSVSREKKERFSLILESASTNQTSMYLCASSFPGGEPQHFGDGTRLSIL.